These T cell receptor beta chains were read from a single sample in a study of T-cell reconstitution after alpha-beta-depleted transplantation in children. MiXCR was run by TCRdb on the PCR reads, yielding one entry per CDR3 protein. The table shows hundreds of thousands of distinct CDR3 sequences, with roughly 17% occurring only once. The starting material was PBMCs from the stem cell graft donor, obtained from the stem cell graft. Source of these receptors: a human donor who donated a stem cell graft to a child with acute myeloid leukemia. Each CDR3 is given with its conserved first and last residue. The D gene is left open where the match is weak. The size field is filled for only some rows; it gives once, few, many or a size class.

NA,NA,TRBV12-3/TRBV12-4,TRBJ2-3,CASRWEGPTDTHYF,TGTGCCAGCCGGTGGGAAGGTCCCACAGATACGCATTATTTT
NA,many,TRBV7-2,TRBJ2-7,CASSLASRHGDEQYF,TGTGCCAGCAGCTTAGCTAGCCGCCATGGAGACGAGCAGTACTTC
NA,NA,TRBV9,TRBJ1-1,CASRSGGGTEAFF,TGTGCCAGCCGATCCGGGGGTGGTACTGAAGCTTTCTTT
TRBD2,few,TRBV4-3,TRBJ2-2,CASSQVTSGTSGYTGELFF,TGCGCCAGCAGCCAAGTAACGTCCGGGACTAGCGGGTACACCGGGGAGCTGTTTTTT
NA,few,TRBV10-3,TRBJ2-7,CAISVPGRSYEQYF,TGTGCCATCAGTGTGCCAGGGAGGAGCTACGAGCAGTACTTC
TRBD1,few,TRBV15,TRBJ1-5,CATSRDRADQPQHF,TGTGCCACCAGCCGGGACAGGGCAGATCAGCCCCAGCATTTT
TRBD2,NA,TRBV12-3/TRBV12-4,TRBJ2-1,CASSKSASGGVNEQFF,TGTGCCAGCAGCAAATCGGCTAGCGGGGGGGTCAATGAGCAGTTCTTC
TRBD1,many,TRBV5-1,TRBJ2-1,CASSAGQGYNEQFF,TGCGCCAGCAGCGCGGGACAGGGCTACAATGAGCAGTTCTTC
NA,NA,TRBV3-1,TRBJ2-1,CASSRELEGNEQFF,TGTGCCAGCAGCCGAGAACTAGAAGGCAATGAGCAGTTCTTC
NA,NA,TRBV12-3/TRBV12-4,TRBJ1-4,CASPSDGGKLFF,TGTGCCAGCCCTTCGGATGGAGGGAAACTGTTTTTT
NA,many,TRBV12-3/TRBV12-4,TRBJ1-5,CASSEGRGQPQHF,TGTGCCAGCAGTGAGGGTAGGGGTCAGCCCCAGCATTTT
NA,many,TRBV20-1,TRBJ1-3,CSVRDSGNTIYF,TGCAGTGTTAGGGATAGTGGAAACACCATATATTTT
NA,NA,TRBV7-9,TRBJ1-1,CASSLEPSLAFF,TGTGCCAGCAGCTTAGAGCCGAGTCTGGCTTTCTTT
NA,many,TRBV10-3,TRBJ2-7,CAITAGTNPYEQYF,TGTGCCATCACTGCCGGGACAAATCCCTACGAGCAGTACTTC
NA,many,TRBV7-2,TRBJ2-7,CASSFNYEQYF,TGTGCCAGCAGCTTCAACTACGAGCAGTACTTC
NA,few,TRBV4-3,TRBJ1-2,CASSQERQLGLYGYTF,TGCGCCAGCAGCCAAGAACGTCAACTGGGACTCTATGGCTACACCTTC
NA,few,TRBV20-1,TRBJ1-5,CSAFGGGRNQPQHF,TGCAGTGCTTTCGGCGGGGGGCGGAATCAGCCCCAGCATTTT
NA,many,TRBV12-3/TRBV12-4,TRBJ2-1,CASTPTIHEQFF,TGTGCCAGCACTCCGACTATCCATGAGCAGTTCTTC
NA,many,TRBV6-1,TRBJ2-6,CASSPRGLHSGANVLTF,TGTGCCAGCAGTCCCAGGGGACTCCACTCTGGGGCCAACGTCCTGACTTTC
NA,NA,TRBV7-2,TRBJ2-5,CASSPWRGGETQYF,TGTGCCAGCAGCCCGTGGCGGGGCGGAGAGACCCAGTACTTC
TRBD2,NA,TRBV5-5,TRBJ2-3,CASSPMTSAYTDTQYF,TGTGCCAGCAGCCCAATGACTAGCGCTTACACAGATACGCAGTATTTT
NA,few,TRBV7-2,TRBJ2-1,CASSLAVASSRLGEQFF,TGTGCCAGCAGCTTAGCAGTCGCCAGTTCCCGCCTAGGTGAGCAGTTCTTC
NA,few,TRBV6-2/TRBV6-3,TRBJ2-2,CASSYDGAGELFF,TGTGCCAGCAGTTACGACGGTGCCGGGGAGCTGTTTTTT
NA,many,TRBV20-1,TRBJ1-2,CSARDVGAQGYTF,TGCAGTGCTAGAGATGTGGGGGCGCAAGGCTACACCTTC
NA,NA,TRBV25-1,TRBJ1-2,CASSDRTVDGYTF,TGTGCCAGCAGTGACCGGACAGTGGATGGCTACACCTTC
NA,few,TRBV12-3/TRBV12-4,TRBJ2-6,CASTKPEGWWANVLTF,TGTGCCAGCACAAAACCGGAAGGGTGGTGGGCCAACGTCCTGACTTTC
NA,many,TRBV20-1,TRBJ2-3,CSALYDPGTDTQYF,TGCAGTGCTCTTTACGACCCTGGTACAGATACGCAGTATTTT
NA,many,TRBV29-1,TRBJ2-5,CSVDSGASLFETQYF,TGCAGCGTTGATTCCGGGGCTTCTCTCTTCGAGACCCAGTACTTC
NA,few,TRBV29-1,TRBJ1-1,CSTGPQELNTEAFF,TGCAGCACGGGTCCCCAGGAGTTGAACACTGAAGCTTTCTTT
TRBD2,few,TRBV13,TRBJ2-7,CASSMVAGAVGEQYF,TGTGCCAGCAGCATGGTAGCGGGGGCCGTAGGCGAGCAGTACTTC
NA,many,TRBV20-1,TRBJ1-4,CSAPRGGRDEKLFF,TGCAGTGCTCCGAGGGGGGGGCGCGATGAAAAACTGTTTTTT
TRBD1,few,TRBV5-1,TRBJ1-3,CASSLNGQGSSGNTIYF,TGCGCCAGCAGCTTGAATGGACAGGGCTCCTCTGGAAACACCATATATTTT
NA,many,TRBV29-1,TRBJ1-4,CSVGNRDGRPNEKLFF,TGCAGCGTTGGAAACCGGGACGGAAGACCTAATGAAAAACTGTTTTTT
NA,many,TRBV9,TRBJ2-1,CASSGDEQFF,TGTGCCAGCAGCGGAGATGAGCAGTTCTTC
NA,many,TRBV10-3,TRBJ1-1,CATGPDPNTEAFF,TGTGCCACGGGTCCAGATCCGAACACTGAAGCTTTCTTT
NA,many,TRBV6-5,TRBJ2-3,CASSYPRTGAADTQYF,TGTGCCAGCAGTTACCCCAGAACGGGGGCAGCAGATACGCAGTATTTT
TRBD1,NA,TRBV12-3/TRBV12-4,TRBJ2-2,CASSPGQHTGELFF,TGTGCCAGCAGTCCGGGACAGCACACCGGGGAGCTGTTTTTT
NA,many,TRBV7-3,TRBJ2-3,CASSLRDSTDTQYF,TGTGCCAGCAGCTTAAGGGACAGCACAGATACGCAGTATTTT
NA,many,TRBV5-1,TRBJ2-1,CASSPPSGSIYNEQFF,TGCGCCAGCAGCCCGCCCTCGGGCTCCATCTACAATGAGCAGTTCTTC
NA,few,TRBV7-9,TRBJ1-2,CASSSPPYGYTF,TGTGCCAGCAGCAGCCCGCCCTATGGCTACACCTTC
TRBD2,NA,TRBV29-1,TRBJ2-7,CSVAGLAGGPVTYEQYF,TGCAGCGTGGCCGGACTAGCGGGGGGGCCGGTAACCTACGAGCAGTACTTC
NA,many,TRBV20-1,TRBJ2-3,CSGEGIKTDTQYF,TGCAGTGGAGAGGGGATTAAAACAGATACGCAGTATTTT
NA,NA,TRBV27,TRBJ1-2,CASSLGWDPGAYGYTF,TGTGCCAGCAGTTTGGGATGGGATCCGGGAGCCTATGGCTACACCTTC
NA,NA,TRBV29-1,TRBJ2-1,CSVPRVGITYNEQFF,TGCAGCGTTCCCAGAGTAGGGATTACCTACAATGAGCAGTTCTTC
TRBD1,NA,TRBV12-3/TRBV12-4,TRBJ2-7,CASLISGTVTTEQYF,TGTGCCAGCCTCATCTCCGGGACAGTAACTACAGAGCAGTACTTC
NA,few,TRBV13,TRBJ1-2,CASSHRINYGYTF,TGTGCCAGCAGCCACAGGATTAACTATGGCTACACCTTC
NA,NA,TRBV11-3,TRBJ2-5,CASSYDFAEQQETQYF,TGTGCCAGCAGCTACGATTTTGCGGAACAACAAGAGACCCAGTACTTC
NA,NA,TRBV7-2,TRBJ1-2,CASSLLLSPGYTF,TGTGCCAGCAGCTTACTTCTATCCCCTGGCTACACCTTC